Presented here are 22 T cell receptor beta chains from one specimen sequenced in a study of T cells in Graves' hyperthyroidism and ophthalmopathy (dated by TCRdb to about 2019). To prepare the library, multiplex PCR was applied. Sequencer: Illumina HiSeq 2000. The TCR beta CDR3 regions were amplified from the RNA transcripts. For the first round of RT-PCR on the TCR CDR3, the HTBI primer set was used together with the Qiagen OneStep RT-PCR kit. TCRdb trimmed the raw reads at Q25, called clones with MiXCR and kept productive beta chains. Rows merge per CDR3 protein into single entries with the most common DNA and genes. The sample table lists hundreds of thousands of distinct CDR3 sequences, 15% to 20% of them with a count of one. The leading ten clones occupy 15% to 20% of the sample. The sequencing sample was made of blood. Every receptor here comes from a woman aged 18-35 years with Graves' hyperthyroidism.

In its sample, this clonotype was seen many times. The rearrangement uses TRBV7-2 and TRBJ2-2, with D possibly being TRBD2 (5 bases). This CDR3 comprises 16 residues. Deletions cut 2 bases from V and 4 bases from J, with 14 bases between. Germline V lookup: CDR1 SGHTA, CDR2 FQGNSA. CDR3 residues: CASSLLLWGATGELFF. The CDR3 DNA reads as TGTGCCAGCAGCTTACTTCTCTGGGGAGCCACCGGGGAGCTGTTTTTT.

This clonotype was observed at least ten times. The genes are TRBV7-2 and TRBJ2-7; D not resolved. CDR3 size: 12 residues. Germline lookup yields CDR1 SGHTA and CDR2 FQGNSA. V dropped 1 base and J dropped 7 bases, with 8 bases sitting between them. Written as DNA, the CDR3 is TGTGCCAGCAGCTTAGGGCCGCGGGAGCAGTACTTC. It specifies CASSLGPREQYF.

This clonotype was detected ten times or more. The V call is TRBV7-9, the J call TRBJ1-1; D not certain. Looked up from germline, CDR1 is SEHNR and CDR2 is FQNEAQ (reference sequence). Trimming pared 2 bases from V and 3 bases from J, leaving 10 bases between. There are 14 residues in the CDR3. In DNA, the CDR3 is TGTGCCAGCAGCTTATCTTTGGGTGACACTGAAGCTTTCTTT. As protein: CASSLSLGDTEAFF.

This clonotype was observed many times. The CDR3 DNA sequence: TGTGCCAGCAGTTGGGACAGGGGCACAGATACGCAGTATTTT. Translation gives CASSWDRGTDTQYF. The V and J genes are TRBV12-3 or TRBV12-4 and TRBJ2-3; 9 bases are shared with TRBD1. Trimming cost V 4 bases and J 1 base; bases outside gene matches: 0. The CDR3 totals 14 residues.

This chain links TRBV12-3 or TRBV12-4 with TRBJ2-7; the D is unclear. The germline V and J ends were trimmed by 3 bases and 5 bases, with 23 bases remaining between them. There are 17 residues in the CDR3. This CDR3 is CASSFSPFRFSPNEQYF. In DNA, the CDR3 is TGTGCCAGCAGTTTTTCCCCCTTCAGGTTTTCGCCTAACGAGCAGTACTTC.

This clonotype was seen repeatedly, ten times or more. The V gene is TRBV27, the J gene TRBJ2-5, with D perhaps given as TRBD1 or TRBD2 (5 bases each). The V gene lost 5 bases and the J gene lost 5 bases, with 18 bases spanning the gap. The germline V gene encodes CDR1 MNHEY and CDR2 SMNVEV (reference sequence). The CDR3 extends over 15 amino acids. This CDR3 is CASSPLGTPKETQYF. The CDR3 DNA follows: TGTGCCAGCAGTCCCCTCGGGACCCCCAAGGAGACCCAGTACTTC.

This clonotype is a singleton in its sample. The V and J genes are TRBV24-1 and TRBJ2-1; D might be TRBD2 (5 bases). Between the trimmed V and J ends, which lost 10 bases and 5 bases, there was a span of 14 bases. The CDR3 extends over 13 amino acids. Germline CDR1 and CDR2: KGHDR and SFDVKD. CDR3 residues: CATTSGRDNEQFF. In DNA form, the CDR3 reads TGTGCCACTACCAGCGGCCGCGACAATGAGCAGTTCTTC.

V and J are TRBV28 and TRBJ2-7; TRBD1 aligns across 8 bases. The CDR3 covers 13 residues. The V and J ends lost 4 bases and 5 bases, in that order; junction bases with no gene match: 4. In germline, CDR1 is MDHEN, CDR2 SYDVKM. The CDR3 spells CASSWTGRHEQYF. For the CDR3, the DNA is TGTGCCAGCAGTTGGACAGGGCGCCACGAGCAGTACTTC.

Ten or more counts support this clonotype. The V call is TRBV3-1, the J call TRBJ1-2; D not resolved. This CDR3 region has 13 residues. Trimming pared 2 bases from V and 4 bases from J, leaving 8 bases between. Germline CDR1 and CDR2: LGHDT and YNNKEL (reference sequence). The CDR3 loop is CASSQISAYGYTF. CDR3 in DNA: TGTGCCAGCAGCCAAATTTCCGCCTATGGCTACACCTTC.

This chain joins TRBV19 and TRBJ2-7; the match to TRBD2 covers 8 bases. Germline lookup yields CDR1 LNHDA and CDR2 SQIVND (reference sequence). V trimming: 6 bases; J trimming: 2 bases; junction bases outside the gene matches: 6. The CDR3 loop spans 14 amino acids. The CDR3 region is CASSRSGGPYEQYF. CDR3 bases: TGTGCCAGTAGCCGAAGCGGGGGCCCCTACGAGCAGTACTTC.

This clonotype was observed a few times. The rearrangement joins TRBV14 to TRBJ2-1, with D unclear. The ends were cut back, 5 bases at V and 2 bases at J, with 16 bases in the middle. Germline V CDR1 and CDR2: SGHDN, FVKESK. The CDR3 totals 16 residues. The CDR3 DNA reads as TGTGCCAGCAGCTATCTAGGCTCCGCGGCCTACAATGAGCAGTTCTTC. It specifies CASSYLGSAAYNEQFF.

The rearrangement uses TRBV12-3 or TRBV12-4 and TRBJ2-7, with D uncertain. The CDR3 sequence is 13 residues long. The V and J ends lost 8 bases and 5 bases respectively, with 16 bases between them. CDR3 in DNA: TGTGCCAGCTTGGGTGCTCTTGGCAACGAGCAGTACTTC. This translates into CASLGALGNEQYF.

This clonotype was recorded at least ten times. V is TRBV20-1 and J is TRBJ2-7; 9 nucleotides agree with TRBD2. The ends lost 3 bases at V and 3 bases at J; junction bases unmatched: 6. The CDR3 is 14 residues long. Per the germline V gene, CDR1 is DFQATT and CDR2 is SNEGSKA (reference sequence). The CDR3 here is CSARPTAGGYEQYF. CDR3 DNA sequence: TGCAGTGCTAGGCCCACAGCGGGAGGCTACGAGCAGTACTTC.

This clonotype was picked up many times. The gene calls are TRBV5-6 and TRBJ2-1; possibly TRBD1 or TRBD2 for D (5 bases each). CDR1 and CDR2 (germline): SGHDT, YYEEEE. V lost 4 bases to trimming and J lost 4 bases, with 18 bases between them. There are 16 residues in the CDR3. The CDR3 nucleotides are TGTGCCAGCAGCCGGACGGCAGGGACCGGATACAATGAGCAGTTCTTC. It codes for CASSRTAGTGYNEQFF.

The rearrangement joins TRBV12-3 or TRBV12-4 to TRBJ2-3; weak D call: TRBD2 (5 bases). This CDR3 is built from 11 residues. V gave up 10 bases and J gave up 7 bases, with 12 bases separating them. In nucleotides, the CDR3 is TGTGCCAACCAACTCGGGAATACGCAGTATTTT. Encoded protein: CANQLGNTQYF.

The chain couples TRBV15 to TRBJ1-1, with D unresolved. Germline V CDR1 and CDR2: LNHNV, YYDKDF (reference sequence). The CDR3 has 16 residues. Trimming pared 4 bases from V and 0 bases from J, leaving 15 bases between. DNA of the CDR3: TGTGCCACCAGCACCGGGAGGCTTTTAATGAACACTGAAGCTTTCTTT. Translation: CATSTGRLLMNTEAFF.

This clonotype was counted ten times or more. The chain is built from TRBV20-1 and TRBJ2-7, with 8 nucleotides matching TRBD1. Looked up from germline, CDR1 is DFQATT and CDR2 is SNEGSKA (reference sequence). J gave up 2 bases and V 5 bases, and 5 bases lay outside the gene matches. The CDR3 contains 13 residues. CDR3 region: CSAGDRIAYEQYF. CDR3 nucleotide sequence: TGCAGTGCTGGGGACAGGATCGCCTACGAGCAGTACTTC.

The chain combines TRBV19 with TRBJ2-4; possibly TRBD1 for D (5 bases). This CDR3 has 16 residues. Trimming removed 1 base from V and 0 bases from J, with 10 bases in between. The germline V gene encodes CDR1 LNHDA and CDR2 SQIVND (reference sequence). CDR3 sequence reads: CASSIGGILAKNIQYF. The CDR3 nucleotides are TGTGCCAGTAGTATAGGGGGCATATTAGCCAAAAACATTCAGTACTTC.

This clonotype has at least ten counts. V is TRBV18 and J is TRBJ2-1; a possible D gene is TRBD2 (5 bases). Germline V gene lookup returns CDR1 KGHSH and CDR2 LQKENI. The CDR3 consists of 11 residues. Between the trimmed V and J ends, which lost 7 bases and 12 bases, there was a span of 13 bases. The CDR3 loop is CASLDDGGQFF. CDR3 in DNA: TGTGCCAGCTTGGACGACGGAGGGCAGTTCTTC.

Many counts were recorded for this clonotype. DNA of the CDR3: TGTGCCAGCAGCTTAGACCCAGGACTAGCGGGGGAGGAGACCCAGTACTTC. Encoded protein: CASSLDPGLAGEETQYF. The chain joins TRBV7-6 to TRBJ2-5, with 13 bases lining up with TRBD2. With 1 base clipped from V and 5 bases from J, the junction kept 7 bases outside the gene matches. The CDR3 has 17 amino acids. Per the germline V gene, CDR1 is SGHVS and CDR2 is FNYEAQ.

In its sample, this clonotype was seen many times. This chain uses TRBV27 with TRBJ2-1; D may be TRBD2 (7 bases). The CDR3 covers 16 residues. Germline V gene sequence: CDR1 MNHEY, CDR2 SMNVEV (reference sequence). Trimming took off 6 bases at V and 2 bases at J, with 17 bases between the two ends. The CDR3 region has the DNA TGTGCCAGCAGCCGAGCGGGACAAGGGACCTACAATGAGCAGTTCTTC. It yields the protein CASSRAGQGTYNEQFF.

The V call is TRBV4-1, the J call TRBJ2-7; possibly TRBD1 or TRBD2 for D (5 bases each). Per germline, CDR1 MGHRA and CDR2 YSYEKL. The CDR3 runs to 17 residues. V was shortened by 4 bases and J by 3 bases, with 22 bases between the two germline ends. The CDR3 sequence: CASSRLLEGTQLYEQYF. DNA for the CDR3: TGCGCCAGCAGCCGCTTACTCGAGGGGACCCAGCTCTACGAGCAGTACTTC.